This T cell receptor (beta chain) stems from a study of blood T cells in healthy people across ages. Study outcomes and limitations: Unsorted PBMC input precluded a conclusive naive versus antigen-experienced comparison. Long-lived and aged donors differed, with more naive CD4+ cells and higher diversity in the long-lived.

The sample providers were healthy Caucasian people from Russia, aged roughly 6 to 90. Samples each yielded at least 5.5 micrograms of total RNA. Sample-barcoded 5' priming and a J-beta primer mix drove a second PCR of roughly 6 to 12 cycles. MiXCR was run by TCRdb on the 5' RACE reads, yielding one entry per CDR3 protein. The data contain over 1,500,000 distinct CDR3 sequences, about two fifths of them singletons. Regarding this clonotype: Its antigen is unknown.

The sequence was obtained from a human donor in good health. Input material: blood.

CDR3 in DNA: TGCAGTGCCCTCGGGGGGGACTCAGATGGCTACACCTTC. As protein: CSALGGDSDGYTF. The gene calls are TRBV20-1 and TRBJ1-2; perhaps TRBD1 as D (5 bases). Germline values: CDR1 DFQATT, CDR2 SNEGSKA (reference sequence). The germline V and J ends were trimmed by 6 bases and 6 bases, with 17 bases remaining between them. The CDR3 consists of 13 residues.